This TCR beta chain was retrieved from a study of blood T cell repertoires in COVID-19 (dated by TCRdb to 2020 to 2021). With respect to the entire study: Samples from collaborators originated in the United States, Italy and Spain and spanned both the acute and convalescent phases of COVID-19. Samples came from the ongoing ImmuneRACE study (first 160 participants) plus 1,254 subjects from 6 global collaborators. Deeply sampled blood TCRbeta repertoires from subjects exposed to, actively infected with, or recovered from COVID-19 were included in the dataset. The sample metadata nearly always contained a de-identified subject ID, COVID-19 status, age in years and sex. The repertoires were released in a freely available public database intended as a resource for research on the immune response to SARS-CoV-2. The material from the prospective study consisted of cDNA or gDNA derived from T cells, B-cell-depleted T cells, or PBMCs. HLA class I and class II types, where available, came from metadata supplied by the sample provider rather than from assay-based typing. What the work shows at the level of the full study, not this receptor alone: Clinical and demographic metadata were provided uncurated, with the amount varying by source and participant.

TCRbeta CDR3 regions were amplified from genomic DNA by means of the immunoSEQ Assay, a bias-controlled multiplex PCR. On the authors' methods: Within the assay, amplification of reference gene primers was used to estimate how many nucleated cells each sample contained. To quantify the absolute abundance of each unique TCRbeta CDR3 rearrangement, sequence reads were collapsed and filtered. For each sample, productive Simpson clonality was calculated by taking the square root of Simpson's diversity index across productive rearrangements. Here the immuneACCESS table is served through TCRdb, limited to in-frame sequences with V and J called. Missing clones are a known gap in these copies; in checked studies unresolved V genes cover under half, and the rest lacks a known reason. V, J and clone size derive from that table, while D and trimming were established from the DNA sequence. The sample profile shows under 200,000 clones; about four fifths of them were found once. The leading ten clones occupy approximately 3% of the sample.

At the junction V is shortened by 3 bases and J by 0 bases; bases outside the gene matches: 3. From the cysteine through the phenylalanine, the CDR3 covers 15 amino acids. The kept DNA is CDR3 alone, 45 bases in frame from the first base. From a lookup of the germline V gene (reference sequence), CDR1 and CDR2 are LNHNV and YYDKDF. Participants in the prospective study were enrolled through a virtual design, were aged roughly 18 to 95 years, and lived in approximately 25 United States geographic areas. In the prospective study, cohorts were assigned on the basis of participant-reported clinical history obtained from a screening survey and a study questionnaire. ImmuneRACE Cohort 3 recovered participants were defined by two consecutive negative NP/OP PCR tests, healthcare professional clearance, or symptom resolution. Mobile phlebotomists in the prospective study collected whole blood, serum and a nasopharyngeal or oropharyngeal swab from every participant. Additional blood draws and questionnaires over an approximately 2-month period could optionally be provided by prospective study participants. Before DNA extraction, prospective study blood samples were shipped either frozen or at room temperature.

This clone occurred once. The antigen it binds to is not known. No base qualities exist here, and no much larger clone lies one base off it. This receptor was obtained from a woman in her sixties who had recovered from COVID-19. Sequencing input: PBMCs or T cells enriched from blood (not recorded which). The chain couples TRBV15 to TRBJ2-3, and 7 junctional nucleotides match TRBD2. CDR3 sequence: CATSRRGTSTDTQYF. The sequenced DNA is TGTGCCACCAGCAGGCGGGGGACTAGCACAGATACGCAGTATTTT.